This TCR beta chain was recovered during a study of cytomegalovirus exposure and HLA in healthy donors. Vbeta (60) and Jbeta (13) primers were used in the PCR. Using immunoSEQ multiplex PCR, the repertoire was profiled, and TCRdb retains in-frame clones only, with some absent. The sample has approximately 88,000 clones, roughly three fifths seen once. The CDR3 extends over 12 amino acids. Germline CDR1 SGDLS, CDR2 YYNGEE. Trimming removed 5 bases at V and 8 bases at J, with 11 bases between. Sequencing was performed on PBMCs. The source is a man in his 60s in good health and CMV-seronegative. The gene calls are TRBV9 and TRBJ2-1; D is possibly TRBD1 (6 bases). Here the CDR3 reads CASRSSGDEQFF. CDR3 DNA sequence: TGTGCCAGCAGGAGTTCAGGGGATGAGCAGTTCTTC.